The 3 T cell receptor beta chains in this list originate from one sample, sequenced in a study of blood T cell repertoires in COVID-19. Some clones are missing from TCRdb's copy, which holds only in-frame ones; the method was immunoSEQ multiplex PCR. The table records about 87,000 clones, 90% of them present only once. The sequenced material came from peripheral blood. These receptors were obtained from a young man with COVID-19, enrolled during active disease.

This sequence joins TRBV7-2 and TRBJ2-1, with TRBD2 matching over 11 bases. After removal of 0 bases from V and 6 bases from J, the junction contained 4 bases not matched to a gene. The CDR3 runs 16 residues. Germline V gene sequence: CDR1 SGHTA, CDR2 FQGNSA. CDR3 sequence reads: CASSLAGTSGINEQFF. The DNA of the CDR3 is TGTGCCAGCAGCTTAGCAGGGACTAGCGGTATCAATGAGCAGTTCTTC.

This rearrangement joins TRBV5-1 to TRBJ2-5, with D uncertain. V was pared by 0 bases and J by 2 bases, with 2 bases between. Per germline, CDR1 SGHRS and CDR2 YFSETQ. The CDR3 sequence is 12 residues long. The CDR3 sequence: CASSLAQETQYF. In nucleotides, the CDR3 is TGCGCCAGCAGCTTGGCTCAAGAGACCCAGTACTTC.

The chain carries TRBV2 and TRBJ1-2; D possibly corresponds to TRBD1 (6 bases). V was pared by 5 bases and J by 1 base, with 14 bases between. The CDR3 consists of 15 residues. Germline V lookup: CDR1 SNHLY, CDR2 FYNNEI. The DNA of the CDR3 is TGTGCCAGCAGTATTTCCGGGACAAGTAACTATGGCTACACCTTC. It is translated as CASSISGTSNYGYTF.